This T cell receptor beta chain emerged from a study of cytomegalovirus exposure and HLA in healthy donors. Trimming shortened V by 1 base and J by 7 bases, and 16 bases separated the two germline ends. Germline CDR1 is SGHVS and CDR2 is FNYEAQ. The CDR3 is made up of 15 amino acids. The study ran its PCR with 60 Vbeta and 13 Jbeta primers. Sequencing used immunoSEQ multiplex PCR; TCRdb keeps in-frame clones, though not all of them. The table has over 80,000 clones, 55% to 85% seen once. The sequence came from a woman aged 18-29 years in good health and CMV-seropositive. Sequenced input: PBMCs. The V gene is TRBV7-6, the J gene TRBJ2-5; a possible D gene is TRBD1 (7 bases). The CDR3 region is CASSLGSRGAGTQYF. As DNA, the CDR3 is TGTGCCAGCAGCTTAGGGTCCAGGGGGGCGGGGACCCAGTACTTC.